The 3 T cell receptor beta chains given below trace back to one sample, sequenced in a study of T-cell memory formation after mild COVID-19. TCRdb ran MiXCR on the 5' RACE reads and lists one entry per CDR3 protein. Of some 120,000 distinct CDR3 sequences in the sample, about 6% were seen once. Sequencing input: PBMCs or a T cell subset sorted from them (not recorded which). The origin of the receptors is an adult woman who had mild COVID-19 (a few samples of this study predate the infection). Cell type and time point are not known.

This clonotype was detected a few times. The chain links TRBV5-1 to TRBJ2-6; the D gene is possibly TRBD1 (6 bases). The CDR3 is 16 amino acids. V was pared by 2 bases and J by 2 bases, with 11 bases between. Germline V gene data show CDR1 as SGHRS and CDR2 as YFSETQ. CDR3 sequence (DNA): TGCGCCAGCAGCTTAGTACAGGGTGCTGGGGCCAACGTCCTGACTTTC. Protein: CASSLVQGAGANVLTF.

This clonotype was found many times. The chain recombines TRBV12-3 or TRBV12-4 with TRBJ2-7; D is perhaps TRBD1 (6 bases). The CDR3 sequence is 14 residues long. With 1 base removed from V and 6 bases from J, the gap between germline ends came to 13 bases. This chain's CDR3 is CASSLETGTFEQYF. CDR3 bases: TGTGCCAGCAGTTTAGAAACTGGGACATTCGAGCAGTACTTC.

This clonotype was detected many times. This chain joins TRBV3-1 and TRBJ2-7; D gene ambiguous. The CDR3 covers 13 residues. The germline V and J ends were trimmed by 3 bases and 5 bases, with 11 bases remaining between them. Germline V CDR1 and CDR2: LGHDT, YNNKEL (reference sequence). The CDR3 DNA reads TGTGCCAGCAGCCAGTACAGCCCCGACGAGCAGTACTTC. This translates into CASSQYSPDEQYF.